The text below deals with one T cell receptor (beta chain). The antigen remains undetermined. The sample comes from a study of T cell repertoires in cytomegalovirus infection. One entry per CDR3 protein, called by TCRdb with MiXCR from the reads. The table has about 890,000 distinct CDR3 sequences, less than 35% seen once. The specimen was cultured CD8+ T cells from PBMCs, collected from culture after CMV antigen stimulation. This clonotype was sampled from a human donor in good health (CMV status not recorded). Some clones in this sample may be carry-over from other donors' samples.

CDR3 sequence (DNA): TGTGCCAGCAGCCCGCTGGTGGAAAGCACAGATACGCAGTATTTT. This sequence encodes CASSPLVESTDTQYF. The gene calls are TRBV7-9 and TRBJ2-3; D is undetermined. CDR3 length: 15 amino acids. Trimming left V 5 bases short and J 0 bases short, with 12 bases between. Germline CDR1 and CDR2: SEHNR and FQNEAQ (reference sequence).